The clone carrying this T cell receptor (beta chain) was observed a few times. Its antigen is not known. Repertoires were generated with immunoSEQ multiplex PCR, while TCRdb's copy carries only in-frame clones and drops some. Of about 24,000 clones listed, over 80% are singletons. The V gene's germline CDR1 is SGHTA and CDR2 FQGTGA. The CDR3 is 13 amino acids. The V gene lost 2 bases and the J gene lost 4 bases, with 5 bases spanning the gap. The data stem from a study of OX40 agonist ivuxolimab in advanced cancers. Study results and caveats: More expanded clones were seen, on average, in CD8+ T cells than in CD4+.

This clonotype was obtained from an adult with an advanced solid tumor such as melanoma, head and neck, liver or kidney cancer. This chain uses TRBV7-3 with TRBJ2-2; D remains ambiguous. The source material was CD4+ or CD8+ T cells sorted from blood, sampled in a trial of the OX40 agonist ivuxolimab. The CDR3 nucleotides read TGTGCCAGCAGCTTAGGCCGCACCGGGGAGCTGTTTTTT. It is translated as CASSLGRTGELFF.